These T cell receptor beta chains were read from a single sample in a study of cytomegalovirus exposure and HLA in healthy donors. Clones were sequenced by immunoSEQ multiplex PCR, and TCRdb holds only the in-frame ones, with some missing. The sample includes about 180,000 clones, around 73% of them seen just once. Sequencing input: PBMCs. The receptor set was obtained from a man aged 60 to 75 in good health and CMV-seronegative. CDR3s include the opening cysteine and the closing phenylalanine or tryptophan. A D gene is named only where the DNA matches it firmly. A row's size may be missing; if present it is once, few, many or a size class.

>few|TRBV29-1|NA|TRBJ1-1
TGCAGCGTCAGGACACCCAACACTGAAGCTTTCTTT
CSVRTPNTEAFF
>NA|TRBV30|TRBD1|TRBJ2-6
TGTGCCTGGAGCGGACAGGGGGCGCGGTCTGGGGCCAACGTCCTGACTTTC
CAWSGQGARSGANVLTF
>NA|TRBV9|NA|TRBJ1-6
TGTGCCAGCAATAGTGCGGGGAACTCACCCCTCCACTTT
CASNSAGNSPLHF
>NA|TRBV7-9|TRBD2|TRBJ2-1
TGTGCCAGCAGCCGCACTAGCGTATACAATGAGCAGTTCTTC
CASSRTSVYNEQFF
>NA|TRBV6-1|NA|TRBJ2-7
TGTGCCAGCGCTACTAGCTTTGGTGAGCAGTACTTC
CASATSFGEQYF
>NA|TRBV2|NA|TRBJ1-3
TGTGCCAGCAATTACGAGGGTGCGGGAAACACCATATATTTT
CASNYEGAGNTIYF
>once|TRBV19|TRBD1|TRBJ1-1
TGTGCCAGTAGTATTCCGGGACAGCACACTGAAGCTTTCTTT
CASSIPGQHTEAFF
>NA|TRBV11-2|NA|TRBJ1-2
TGTGCCAGCAGCTTAGAGCGGCTGTATGGCTACACCTTC
CASSLERLYGYTF
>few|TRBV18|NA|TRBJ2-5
TGTGCCAGCTCACAAGATACCGGGATCCAAGAGACCCAGTACTTC
CASSQDTGIQETQYF
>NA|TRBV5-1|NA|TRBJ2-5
TGCGCCAGCTCAGTAACGTTAGGGGCCGGACGGGAGACCCGGTACTTC
CASSVTLGAGRETRYF
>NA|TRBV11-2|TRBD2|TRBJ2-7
TGTGCCAGCAGTCTGCGGGAGGGCCGGTACGAGCAGTACTTC
CASSLREGRYEQYF
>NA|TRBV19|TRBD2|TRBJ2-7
TGTGCCAGTGGGAACCCGGGACTAGCCTGCGAGCAGTACTTC
CASGNPGLACEQYF
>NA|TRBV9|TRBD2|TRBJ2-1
TGTGCCAGCAGCGCCTGGACTAGCGGGAGTTACAATGAGCAGTTCTTC
CASSAWTSGSYNEQFF
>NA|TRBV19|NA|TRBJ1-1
TGTGCCAGTAGTACTACAGTGAACACTGAAGCTTTCTTT
CASSTTVNTEAFF
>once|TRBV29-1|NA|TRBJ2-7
TGCAGCGGGACAGTTATCTACGAGCAGTACTTC
CSGTVIYEQYF
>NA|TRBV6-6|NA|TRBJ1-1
TGTGCCAGCAGTTATTCGACCACAGGAAACACTGAAGCTTTCTTT
CASSYSTTGNTEAFF
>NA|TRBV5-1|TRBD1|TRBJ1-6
TGCGCCAGCAGCAACGGACAGGGAGGTAATTCACCCCTCCACTTT
CASSNGQGGNSPLHF
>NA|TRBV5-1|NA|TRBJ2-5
TGCGCCAGCAGCTTCTTGGGAGGTTCGGGGCAAGAGACCCAGTACTTC
CASSFLGGSGQETQYF
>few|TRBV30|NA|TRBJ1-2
TGTGCCTGGACAGGGAGGTTGTCTGGCTACACCTTC
CAWTGRLSGYTF
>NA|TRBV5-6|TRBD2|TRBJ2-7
TGTGCCAGCACTTATCTCCTAGCGGCAGCGTACGAGCAGTACTTC
CASTYLLAAAYEQYF
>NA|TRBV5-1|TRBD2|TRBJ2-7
TGCGCCAGCAGCCTAGGGACTAGCGGCACCGAGCAGTACTTC
CASSLGTSGTEQYF
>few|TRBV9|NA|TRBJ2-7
TGTGCTGGGCCCCGGGGGCGGACAGGCGAAGTTTACGAGCAGTACTTC
CAGPRGRTGEVYEQYF
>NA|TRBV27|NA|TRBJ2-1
TGTGCCAGCAGTTTAGGCTACAGATTCTACAATGAGCAGTTCTTC
CASSLGYRFYNEQFF
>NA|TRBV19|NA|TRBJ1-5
TGTGCCAGTAACCCGTGGAGGGGAGGCAATCAGCCCCAGCATTTT
CASNPWRGGNQPQHF
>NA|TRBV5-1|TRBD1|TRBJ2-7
TGCGCCAGCAGCATGGACAGGGGGGCCTACGAGCAGTACTTC
CASSMDRGAYEQYF
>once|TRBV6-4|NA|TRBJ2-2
TGTGCCAGCAGCCACCCTAGTGCAGGGATCCCCGGGGAGCTGTTTTTT
CASSHPSAGIPGELFF
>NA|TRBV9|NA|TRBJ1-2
TGTGCCAGCAGCACTTACGGGGTCGAGTCCCCGAACTATGGCTACACCTTC
CASSTYGVESPNYGYTF
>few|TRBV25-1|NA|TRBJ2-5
TGTGCCAGCAGCGGCTTTGAGGGGGGGCAAGAGACCCAGTACTTC
CASSGFEGGQETQYF
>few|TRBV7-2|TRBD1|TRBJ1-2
TGTGCCAGCAGCCGAAAGACAGGGGCATCAAACTATGGCTACACCTTC
CASSRKTGASNYGYTF
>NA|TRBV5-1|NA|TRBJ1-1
TGCGCCAGCAGCTTGGCCCAAGGTCAGGGAATGGGGACTGAAGCTTTCTTT
CASSLAQGQGMGTEAFF
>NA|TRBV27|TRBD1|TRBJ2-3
TGTGCCAGCAGAAGGACAGGGAACACAGATACGCAGTATTTT
CASRRTGNTDTQYF
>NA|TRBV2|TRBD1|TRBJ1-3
TGTGCCAGCATATCGACAGGGCTGAACACCATATATTTT
CASISTGLNTIYF
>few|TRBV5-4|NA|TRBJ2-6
TGTGCCAGCAGCTTGAGGTTCACAGGGAACTCGGCCAACGTCCTGACTTTC
CASSLRFTGNSANVLTF
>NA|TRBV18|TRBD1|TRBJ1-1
TGTGCCAGCTCACAAAACAGGGGGGACACTGAAGCTTTCTTT
CASSQNRGDTEAFF
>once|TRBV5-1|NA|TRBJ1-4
TGCGCCAGCAGCTTGGCGGTATCCGGGGTGGCGGAAAAACTGTTTTTT
CASSLAVSGVAEKLFF